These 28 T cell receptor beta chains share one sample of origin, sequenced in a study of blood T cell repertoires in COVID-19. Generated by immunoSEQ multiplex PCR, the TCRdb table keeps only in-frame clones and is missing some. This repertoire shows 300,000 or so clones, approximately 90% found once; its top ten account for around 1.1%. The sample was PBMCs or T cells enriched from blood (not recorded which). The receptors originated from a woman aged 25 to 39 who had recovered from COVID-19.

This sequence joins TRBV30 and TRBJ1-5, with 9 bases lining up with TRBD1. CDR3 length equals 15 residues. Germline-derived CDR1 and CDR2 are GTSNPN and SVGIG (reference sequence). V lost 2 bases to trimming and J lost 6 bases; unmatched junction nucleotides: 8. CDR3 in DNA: TGTGCCTGGAGTACCACAGGGGGCGCAGGTCAGCCCCAGCATTTT. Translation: CAWSTTGGAGQPQHF.

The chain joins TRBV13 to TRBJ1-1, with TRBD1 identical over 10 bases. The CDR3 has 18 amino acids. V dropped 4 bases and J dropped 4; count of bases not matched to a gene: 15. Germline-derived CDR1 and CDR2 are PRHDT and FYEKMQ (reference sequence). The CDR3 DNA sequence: TGTGCCAGCAGCTCAGTACCGGGACAGGGGCCCCCGGGCACTGAAGCTTTCTTT. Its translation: CASSSVPGQGPPGTEAFF.

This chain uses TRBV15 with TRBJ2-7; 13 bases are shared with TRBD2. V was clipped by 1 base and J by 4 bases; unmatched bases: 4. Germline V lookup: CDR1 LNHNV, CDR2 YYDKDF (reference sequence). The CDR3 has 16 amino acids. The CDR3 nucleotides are TGTGCCACCAGCAGAGGGACTAGCGGGAGACCGTACGAGCAGTACTTC. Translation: CATSRGTSGRPYEQYF.

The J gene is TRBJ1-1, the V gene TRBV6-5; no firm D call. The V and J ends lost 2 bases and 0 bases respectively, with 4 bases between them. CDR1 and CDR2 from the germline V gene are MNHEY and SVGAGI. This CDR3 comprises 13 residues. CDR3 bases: TGTGCCAGCAGTTACGCGATGAACACTGAAGCTTTCTTT. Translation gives CASSYAMNTEAFF.

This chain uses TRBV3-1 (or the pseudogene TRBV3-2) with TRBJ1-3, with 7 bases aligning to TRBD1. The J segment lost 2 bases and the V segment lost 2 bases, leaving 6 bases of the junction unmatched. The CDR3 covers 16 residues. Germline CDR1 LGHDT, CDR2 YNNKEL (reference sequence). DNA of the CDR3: TGTGCCAGCAGCCAAAGAGGGGGCGCAACTGGAAACACCATATATTTT. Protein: CASSQRGGATGNTIYF.

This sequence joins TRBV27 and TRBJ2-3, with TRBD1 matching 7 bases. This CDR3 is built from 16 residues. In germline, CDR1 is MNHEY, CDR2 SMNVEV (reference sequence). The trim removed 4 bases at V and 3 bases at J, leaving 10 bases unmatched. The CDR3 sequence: CASSSRQGVGTDTQYF. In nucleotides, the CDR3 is TGTGCCAGCAGTTCCCGACAGGGTGTGGGTACAGATACGCAGTATTTT.

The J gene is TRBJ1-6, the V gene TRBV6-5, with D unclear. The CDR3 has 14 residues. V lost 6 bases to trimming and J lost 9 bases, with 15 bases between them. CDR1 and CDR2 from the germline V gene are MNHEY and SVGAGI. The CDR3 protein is CASSSAALGSPLHF. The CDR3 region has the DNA TGTGCCAGCAGCTCTGCGGCCCTGGGTTCACCCCTCCACTTT.

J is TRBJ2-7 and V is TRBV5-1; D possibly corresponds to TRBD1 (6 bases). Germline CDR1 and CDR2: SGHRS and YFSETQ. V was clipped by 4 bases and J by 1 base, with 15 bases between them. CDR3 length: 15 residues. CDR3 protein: CASSLGRGTSYEQYF. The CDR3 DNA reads TGCGCCAGCAGCCTGGGTAGGGGGACATCCTACGAGCAGTACTTC.

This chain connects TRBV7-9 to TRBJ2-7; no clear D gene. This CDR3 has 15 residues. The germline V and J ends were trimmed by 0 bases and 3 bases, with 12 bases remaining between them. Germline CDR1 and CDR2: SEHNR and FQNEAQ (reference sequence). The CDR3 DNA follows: TGTGCCAGCAGCTTAGCGGCTTCTTCAAGCTACGAGCAGTACTTC. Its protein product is CASSLAASSSYEQYF.

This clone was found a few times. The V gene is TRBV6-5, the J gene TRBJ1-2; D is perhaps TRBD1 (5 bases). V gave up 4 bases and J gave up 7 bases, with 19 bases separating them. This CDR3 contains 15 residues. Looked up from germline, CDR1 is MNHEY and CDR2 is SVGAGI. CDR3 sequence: CASSSTEDSTVGYTF. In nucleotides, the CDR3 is TGTGCCAGCAGTTCAACCGAAGACAGTACGGTTGGCTACACCTTC.

The CDR3 nucleotides are TGTGCCAGCAGCGAGAGACAGAGCAACACTGAAGCTTTCTTT. This sequence encodes CASSERQSNTEAFF. The gene calls are TRBV6-2 or TRBV6-3 and TRBJ1-1, with a tentative D call TRBD1 (5 bases). The V end lost 6 bases, the J end lost 2 bases, and 13 bases lay between the germline ends. Germline V gene data show CDR1 as MNHEY and CDR2 as SVGEGT. The CDR3 has 14 amino acids.

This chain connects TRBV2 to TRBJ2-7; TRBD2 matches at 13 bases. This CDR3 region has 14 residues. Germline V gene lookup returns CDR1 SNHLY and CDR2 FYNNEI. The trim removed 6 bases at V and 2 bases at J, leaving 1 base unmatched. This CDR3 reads CASRGTSGAYEQYF. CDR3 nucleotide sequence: TGTGCCAGCAGGGGGACTAGCGGGGCCTACGAGCAGTACTTC.

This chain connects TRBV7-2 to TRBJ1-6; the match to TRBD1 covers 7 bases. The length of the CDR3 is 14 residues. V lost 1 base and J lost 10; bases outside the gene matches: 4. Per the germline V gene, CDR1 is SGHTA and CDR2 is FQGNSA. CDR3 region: CASSLGQGVSPLHF. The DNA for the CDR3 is TGTGCCAGCAGCTTAGGTCAGGGGGTGTCACCCCTCCACTTT.

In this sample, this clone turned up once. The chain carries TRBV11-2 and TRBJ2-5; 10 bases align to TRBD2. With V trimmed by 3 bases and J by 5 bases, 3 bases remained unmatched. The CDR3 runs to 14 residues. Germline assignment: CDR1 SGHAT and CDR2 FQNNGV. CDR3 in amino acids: CASSFGSGRETQYF. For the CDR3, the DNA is TGTGCCAGCAGCTTTGGTAGCGGGAGGGAGACCCAGTACTTC.

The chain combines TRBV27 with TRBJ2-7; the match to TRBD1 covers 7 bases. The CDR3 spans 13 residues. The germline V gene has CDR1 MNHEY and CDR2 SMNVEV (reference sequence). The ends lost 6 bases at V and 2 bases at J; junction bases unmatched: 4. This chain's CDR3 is CASSPGQAYEQYF. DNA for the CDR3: TGTGCCAGCAGCCCCGGACAGGCCTACGAGCAGTACTTC.

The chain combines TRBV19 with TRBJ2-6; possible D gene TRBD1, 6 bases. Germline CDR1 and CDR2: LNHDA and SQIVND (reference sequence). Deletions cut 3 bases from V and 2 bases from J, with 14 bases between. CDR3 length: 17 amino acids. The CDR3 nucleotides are TGTGCCAGTAGTATTTCGCAGGGGACAACTGGGGCCAACGTCCTGACTTTC. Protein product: CASSISQGTTGANVLTF.

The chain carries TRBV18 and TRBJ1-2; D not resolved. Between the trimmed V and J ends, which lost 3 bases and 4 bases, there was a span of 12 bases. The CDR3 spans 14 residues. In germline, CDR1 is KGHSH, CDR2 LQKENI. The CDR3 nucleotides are TGTGCCAGCTCACCTTCAGACTTTACCTATGGCTACACCTTC. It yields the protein CASSPSDFTYGYTF.

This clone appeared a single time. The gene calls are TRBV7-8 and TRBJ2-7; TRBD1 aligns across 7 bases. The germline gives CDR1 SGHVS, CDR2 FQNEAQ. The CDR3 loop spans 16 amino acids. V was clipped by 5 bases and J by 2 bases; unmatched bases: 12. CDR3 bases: TGTGCCAGCAGCCCAGCTATTCCGGGACAGACCTACGAGCAGTACTTC. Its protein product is CASSPAIPGQTYEQYF.

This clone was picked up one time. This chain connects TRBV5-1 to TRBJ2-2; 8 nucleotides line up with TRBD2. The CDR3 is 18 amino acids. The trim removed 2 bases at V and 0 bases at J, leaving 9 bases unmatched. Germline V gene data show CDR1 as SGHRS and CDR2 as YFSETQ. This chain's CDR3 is CASSLRTGGYANTGELFF. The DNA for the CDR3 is TGCGCCAGCAGCTTAAGAACGGGAGGGTACGCGAACACCGGGGAGCTGTTTTTT.

CDR3 sequence: CASTPSVANEKLFF. The CDR3 coding sequence is TGTGCCAGCACCCCTTCCGTAGCTAATGAAAAACTGTTTTTT. The genes are TRBV3-1 (or the pseudogene TRBV3-2) and TRBJ1-4, with unresolved D. V lost 7 bases and J 3 bases, leaving 12 bases between the germline ends. CDR1 and CDR2 from the germline V gene are LGHDT and YNNKEL (reference sequence). This CDR3 is 14 amino acids long.

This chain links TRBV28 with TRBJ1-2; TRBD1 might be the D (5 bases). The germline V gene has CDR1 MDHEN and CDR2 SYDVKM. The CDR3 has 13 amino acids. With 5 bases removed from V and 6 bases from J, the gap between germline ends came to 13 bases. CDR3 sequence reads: CASSPVRGNGYTF. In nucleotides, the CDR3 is TGTGCCAGCAGTCCCGTTAGGGGAAATGGCTACACCTTC.

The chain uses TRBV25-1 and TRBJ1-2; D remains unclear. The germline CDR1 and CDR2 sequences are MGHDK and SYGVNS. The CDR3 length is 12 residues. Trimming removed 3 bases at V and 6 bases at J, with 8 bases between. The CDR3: CASSDGIDGYTF. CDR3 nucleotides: TGTGCCAGCAGTGATGGTATAGATGGCTACACCTTC.

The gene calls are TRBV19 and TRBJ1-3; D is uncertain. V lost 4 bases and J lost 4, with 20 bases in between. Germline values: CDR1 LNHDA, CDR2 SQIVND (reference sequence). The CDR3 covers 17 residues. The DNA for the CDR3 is TGTGCCAGTAGTAGCCCTCCGGGCCCGGCGGGGGGAAACACCATATATTTT. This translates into CASSSPPGPAGGNTIYF.

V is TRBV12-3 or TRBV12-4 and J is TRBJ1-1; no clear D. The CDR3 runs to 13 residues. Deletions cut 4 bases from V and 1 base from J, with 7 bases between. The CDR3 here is CASSWRENTEAFF. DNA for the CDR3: TGTGCCAGCAGTTGGAGGGAGAACACTGAAGCTTTCTTT.

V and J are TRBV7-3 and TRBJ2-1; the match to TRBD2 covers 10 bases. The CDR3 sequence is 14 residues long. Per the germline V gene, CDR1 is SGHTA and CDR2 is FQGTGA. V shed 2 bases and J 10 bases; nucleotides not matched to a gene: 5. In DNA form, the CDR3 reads TGTGCCAGCAGCTTAGGGCTAGCGGGAGACGAGCAGTTCTTC. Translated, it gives CASSLGLAGDEQFF. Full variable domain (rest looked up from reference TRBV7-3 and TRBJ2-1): GAGVSQTPSNKVTEKGKYVELRCDPISGHTALYWYRQSLGQGPEFLIYFQGTGAADDSGLPNDRFFAVRPEGSVSTLKIQRTERGDSAVYLCASSLGLAGDEQFFGPGTRLTVL.

CDR3 in DNA: TGTGCCAGCAGCCCCCGGACAGGGTCCTCCTACGAGCAGTACTTC. It is translated as CASSPRTGSSYEQYF. The V and J genes are TRBV9 and TRBJ2-7; 8 bases fit TRBD1. Germline lookup yields CDR1 SGDLS and CDR2 YYNGEE. V lost 4 bases and J lost 0; bases outside the gene matches: 6. This CDR3 region has 15 residues. Full variable domain (remainder filled in from reference TRBV9 and TRBJ2-7): DSGVTQTPKHLITATGQRVTLRCSPRSGDLSVYWYQQSLDQGLQFLIQYYNGEERAKGNILERFSAQQFPDLHSELNLSSLELGDSALYFCASSPRTGSSYEQYFGPGTRLTVT.

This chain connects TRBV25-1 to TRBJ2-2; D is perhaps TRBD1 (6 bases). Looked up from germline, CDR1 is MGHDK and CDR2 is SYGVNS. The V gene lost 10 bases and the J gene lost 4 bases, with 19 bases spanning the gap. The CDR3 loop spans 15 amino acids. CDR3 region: CATQGGGAGTGELFF. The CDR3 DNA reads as TGTGCCACCCAGGGTGGGGGCGCGGGCACCGGGGAGCTGTTTTTT.

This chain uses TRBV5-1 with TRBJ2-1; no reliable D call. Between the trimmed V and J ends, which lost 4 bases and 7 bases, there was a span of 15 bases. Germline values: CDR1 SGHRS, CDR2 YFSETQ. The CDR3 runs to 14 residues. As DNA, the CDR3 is TGCGCCAGCAGCCCCCCCCCAGTACGTAATGAGCAGTTCTTC. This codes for CASSPPPVRNEQFF.